This is a list of T cell receptor beta chains from one sample in a study of vaccination and CD4 T cells after COVID-19. TCRdb independently ran MiXCR on the PCR reads; one entry per CDR3 protein. The sample holds 8,500 to 10,000 distinct CDR3 sequences, around three fifths seen once. What these receptors recognize is not known. The sequenced material came from CD4+ T cells from blood, cultured in vitro. The receptors come from a human donor in good health. CDR3s include the opening cysteine and the closing phenylalanine or tryptophan. Each record gives: J gene, clone size, V gene, D gene, CDR3 DNA, CDR3 protein. A D gene is named only where the DNA matches it firmly. Size values are once, few and many counts, or a class for expanded clones, and some rows have none.

J: TRBJ2-1; size: NA; V: TRBV6-5; D: TRBD2; DNA: TGTGCCAGCAGTTACTGGGAACTAGCGGGAGGGAATGAGCAGTTCTTC; CDR3: CASSYWELAGGNEQFF
J: TRBJ2-2; size: NA; V: TRBV7-2; D: NA; DNA: TGTGCCAGCAGCCAGAGGGGGACCGGGGAGCTGTTTTTT; CDR3: CASSQRGTGELFF
J: TRBJ2-2; size: NA; V: TRBV25-1; D: NA; DNA: TGTGCCAGCAGTGATCGCTACATAGCGGACACCGGGGAGCTGTTTTTT; CDR3: CASSDRYIADTGELFF
J: TRBJ1-1; size: NA; V: TRBV11-2; D: NA; DNA: TGTGCCAGCAGCTTTACAATCACAGGGATGTCTGAAGCTTTCTTT; CDR3: CASSFTITGMSEAFF
J: TRBJ1-6; size: NA; V: TRBV20-1; D: NA; DNA: TGCAGTGCTTTCACAGGTCTGGATTCACCCCTCCACTTT; CDR3: CSAFTGLDSPLHF
J: TRBJ2-7; size: NA; V: TRBV20-1; D: TRBD2; DNA: TGCAGTGCTAGCGGGTCGGCTAGCGGGAGGGACGAGCAGTACTTC; CDR3: CSASGSASGRDEQYF
J: TRBJ2-1; size: NA; V: TRBV6-2/TRBV6-3; D: NA; DNA: TGTGCCAGCAGTTCCCCTCAGGGGGGGGGGGCTTACAATGAGCAGTTCTTC; CDR3: CASSSPQGGGAYNEQFF
J: TRBJ2-3; size: NA; V: TRBV6-5; D: NA; DNA: TGTGCCAGCAGTTACAGCGACTTGCAGTATTTT; CDR3: CASSYSDLQYF
J: TRBJ1-5; size: NA; V: TRBV24-1; D: NA; DNA: TGTGCCACCAGTGATTTGGGGGGATCCAATCAGCCCCAGCATTTT; CDR3: CATSDLGGSNQPQHF
J: TRBJ1-1; size: once; V: TRBV7-2; D: NA; DNA: TGTGCCAGCAGGTCCTATACAGGGACTGAAGCTTTCTTT; CDR3: CASRSYTGTEAFF
J: TRBJ2-2; size: NA; V: TRBV20-1; D: TRBD2; DNA: TGCAGTGCGGGGACTAGCGGGGGGACCGGGGAGCTGTTTTTT; CDR3: CSAGTSGGTGELFF
J: TRBJ2-7; size: few; V: TRBV7-2; D: TRBD2; DNA: TGTGCCAGCAGCTCCCCGGGACTAGGGGGATACGAGCAGTACTTC; CDR3: CASSSPGLGGYEQYF
J: TRBJ1-3; size: NA; V: TRBV20-1; D: NA; DNA: TGCAGTGCTAGCCAAGACAGTGCCTCTGGAAACACCATATATTTT; CDR3: CSASQDSASGNTIYF
J: TRBJ1-2; size: NA; V: TRBV30; D: NA; DNA: TGTGCCTGGACGTGGGGGGCGCCGAGCGGCTACACCTTC; CDR3: CAWTWGAPSGYTF
J: TRBJ1-1; size: NA; V: TRBV28; D: TRBD1; DNA: TGTGCCAGCAGGACTCAGGACAGGGCCACTGAAGCTTTCTTT; CDR3: CASRTQDRATEAFF
J: TRBJ1-5; size: NA; V: TRBV6-1; D: NA; DNA: TGTGCCAGCAGCCAGACTAGTGGGCTCCCAGATACGCAGCATTTT; CDR3: CASSQTSGLPDTQHF
J: TRBJ2-3; size: NA; V: TRBV30; D: TRBD1; DNA: TGTGCCTGGAGGCGACAGGGGGCACGTACAGATACGCAGTATTTT; CDR3: CAWRRQGARTDTQYF
J: TRBJ2-5; size: NA; V: TRBV19; D: NA; DNA: TGTGCCAGTAGTATGGGCGTATTAGAGACCCAGTACTTC; CDR3: CASSMGVLETQYF
J: TRBJ2-3; size: once; V: TRBV20-1; D: NA; DNA: TGCAGTGCTAGAGGGGGAACAGATACGCAGTATTTT; CDR3: CSARGGTDTQYF
J: TRBJ2-5; size: few; V: TRBV15; D: TRBD1; DNA: TGTGCCACCAGCAGGGACAGGGGGCAAGAGACCCAGTACTTC; CDR3: CATSRDRGQETQYF
J: TRBJ1-2; size: NA; V: TRBV7-2; D: TRBD1; DNA: TGTGCCAGCAGCTTAGCACAGGGGCAATCCGGTGGCTACACCTTC; CDR3: CASSLAQGQSGGYTF
J: TRBJ1-2; size: NA; V: TRBV2; D: TRBD1; DNA: TGTGCCAGCAGTGGCAGACAGGGGGTCTATGGCTACACCTTC; CDR3: CASSGRQGVYGYTF
J: TRBJ2-1; size: NA; V: TRBV20-1; D: NA; DNA: TGCAGTGCTAGAGTGGGGGAGTTC; CDR3: CSARVGEF
J: TRBJ2-2; size: NA; V: TRBV11-2; D: NA; DNA: TGTGCCAGCAGTGCCCTCACAGGGCGGGCCGGGGAGCTGTTTTTT; CDR3: CASSALTGRAGELFF
J: TRBJ1-1; size: NA; V: TRBV5-1; D: NA; DNA: TGCGCCAGCAGCCCCGGGACGAACACTGAAGCTTTCTTT; CDR3: CASSPGTNTEAFF
J: TRBJ2-2; size: NA; V: TRBV7-2; D: NA; DNA: TGTGCCAGCAGCCCCATGGGGGCGGGGAACACCGGGGAGCTGTTTTTT; CDR3: CASSPMGAGNTGELFF
J: TRBJ1-1; size: once; V: TRBV29-1; D: NA; DNA: TGCAGCGCGAACCCACTGAACACTGAAGCTTTCTTT; CDR3: CSANPLNTEAFF
J: TRBJ1-2; size: few; V: TRBV6-1; D: NA; DNA: TGTGCCAGCAGCCCAGAGAGGGGTAGGGGCTACACCTTC; CDR3: CASSPERGRGYTF
J: TRBJ1-5; size: once; V: TRBV20-1; D: TRBD1; DNA: TGCAGTGCCCAAACAGGGGGCGGACAGCCCCAGCATTTT; CDR3: CSAQTGGGQPQHF
J: TRBJ1-1; size: few; V: TRBV7-2; D: NA; DNA: TGTGCCAGCAGGCCACCCCGCTCGGATTCTGAAGCTTTCTTT; CDR3: CASRPPRSDSEAFF